Following are 26 T cell receptor beta chains from one sample sequenced in a study of T-cell memory formation after mild COVID-19. TCRdb redid the calling of the 5' RACE reads with MiXCR, one entry per CDR3 protein. The sample has 300,000 to 350,000 distinct CDR3 sequences, approximately 19% seen once. Sequencing was performed on PBMCs or a T cell subset sorted from them (not recorded which). These TCRs come from a man aged 18-30 years who had mild COVID-19 (a few samples of this study predate the infection). Cell type and time point are not known.

There are a few counts of this clonotype. The chain combines TRBV15 with TRBJ2-7, with 8 bases aligning to TRBD1. Germline V gives CDR1 LNHNV, CDR2 YYDKDF (reference sequence). The V segment lost 5 bases and the J segment 4 bases; nucleotides outside the gene matches: 1. The CDR3 has 12 amino acids. The CDR3: CATSRTGYEQYV. In nucleotides, the CDR3 is TGTGCCACCAGCCGGACAGGGTACGAGCAGTACGTC.

This clonotype was detected a few times. This sequence joins TRBV9 and TRBJ2-2, with 7 bases aligning to TRBD1. This CDR3 is built from 15 residues. J gave up 5 bases and V 1 base, and 5 bases lay outside the gene matches. Per the germline V gene, CDR1 is SGDLS and CDR2 is YYNGEE. CDR3 sequence: CASSVSDRVTGELFF. CDR3 coding DNA: TGTGCCAGCAGCGTATCTGACAGGGTAACCGGGGAGCTGTTTTTT.

The J gene is TRBJ1-5, the V gene TRBV7-2; 7 bases are shared with TRBD1. Germline lookup yields CDR1 SGHTA and CDR2 FQGNSA. J gave up 2 bases and V 1 base, and 8 bases lay outside the gene matches. The CDR3 has 17 amino acids. The CDR3 coding sequence is TGTGCCAGCAGCTTAGTCGGCGGAGGACAGGGCAATCAGCCCCAGCATTTT. Its translation: CASSLVGGGQGNQPQHF.

The chain has TRBV7-3 and TRBJ1-2; the D gene is possibly TRBD1 (6 bases). Germline values: CDR1 SGHTA, CDR2 FQGTGA. The CDR3 has 13 residues. With 5 bases removed from V and 6 bases from J, the gap between germline ends came to 13 bases. The CDR3 region has the DNA TGTGCCAGCAGCCCCACAGGGTCGGATGGCTACACCTTC. The encoded protein is CASSPTGSDGYTF.

The chain combines TRBV7-6 with TRBJ1-2, with a tentative D call TRBD1 (5 bases). V gave up 1 base and J gave up 3 bases, with 12 bases separating them. CDR3 length: 15 residues. In germline, CDR1 is SGHVS, CDR2 FNYEAQ. CDR3 region: CASSLDTSGHYGYTF. The CDR3 coding sequence is TGTGCCAGCAGCTTAGACACCTCGGGACACTATGGCTACACCTTC.

Only a few counts were recorded for this clonotype. The chain has TRBV9 and TRBJ1-1; D is unclear. This CDR3 comprises 14 residues. V was clipped by 3 bases and J by 9 bases, with 18 bases between them. Germline V gene sequence: CDR1 SGDLS, CDR2 YYNGEE. In DNA form, the CDR3 reads TGTGCCAGCAGCGAAACCCCCGCAAGTTGGAAAGCTTTCTTT. Residues: CASSETPASWKAFF.

The J gene is TRBJ1-1, the V gene TRBV12-3 or TRBV12-4; no firm D call. The CDR3 contains 14 residues. The ends were cut back, 3 bases at V and 3 bases at J, with 11 bases in the middle. The CDR3 is CASSFRAADTEAFF. The DNA of the CDR3 is TGTGCCAGCAGTTTTAGGGCAGCAGACACTGAAGCTTTCTTT.

The chain couples TRBV6-2 or TRBV6-3 to TRBJ2-2; 7 nucleotides match TRBD1. CDR3 length: 15 residues. Trimming took 5 bases from V and 4 from J; bases not matched to a gene: 7. Germline CDR1 MNHEY, CDR2 SVGEGT. The CDR3 DNA sequence: TGTGCCAGCAGTGGGACAGCCAGGGGCACCGGGGAGCTGTTTTTT. Translating it yields CASSGTARGTGELFF.

The gene calls are TRBV6-5 and TRBJ1-3; no clear D gene. Germline V gives CDR1 MNHEY, CDR2 SVGAGI. V was cut by 3 bases and J by 0 bases, with 6 bases left in between. The CDR3 is made up of 14 amino acids. The CDR3 DNA is TGTGCCAGCAGTTATGGCAGCTCTGGAAACACCATATATTTT. Protein sequence: CASSYGSSGNTIYF.

This clonotype appeared a few times. CDR3 DNA: TGTGCCAGCAGCCCAGGACAGGTTGAAGCTTTCTTT. Its translation: CASSPGQVEAFF. This chain joins TRBV3-1 and TRBJ1-1, with 7 nucleotides matching TRBD1. The CDR3 is 12 amino acids. Germline V gene sequence: CDR1 LGHDT, CDR2 YNNKEL (reference sequence). V lost 4 bases to trimming and J lost 7 bases; unmatched junction nucleotides: 3.

The rearrangement uses TRBV4-1 and TRBJ2-5; D is perhaps TRBD1 (5 bases). Germline V gives CDR1 MGHRA, CDR2 YSYEKL. This CDR3 spans 17 amino acids. The V end lost 5 bases, the J end lost 4 bases, and 23 bases lay between the germline ends. The CDR3 is CASSTIGREGLGETQYF. In nucleotides, the CDR3 is TGCGCCAGCAGCACTATCGGCAGGGAAGGGTTAGGAGAGACCCAGTACTTC.

The V call is TRBV7-2, the J call TRBJ2-5, with D perhaps matching TRBD1 (6 bases). Germline CDR1 is SGHTA and CDR2 is FQGNSA. Trimming removed 3 bases from V and 4 bases from J, with 15 bases in between. This CDR3 region has 15 residues. The CDR3 sequence: CASSFQGIGGETQYF. CDR3 coding DNA: TGTGCCAGCAGCTTTCAGGGGATCGGAGGAGAGACCCAGTACTTC.

The chain recombines TRBV27 with TRBJ1-4; TRBD1 is a possible D gene (6 bases). This CDR3 has 14 amino acids. Germline-derived CDR1 and CDR2 are MNHEY and SMNVEV (reference sequence). The ends were cut back, 3 bases at V and 5 bases at J, with 10 bases in the middle. CDR3 DNA sequence: TGTGCCAGCAGTTTGATCGGACAGAATGAAAAACTGTTTTTT. Translation gives CASSLIGQNEKLFF.

A few counts support this clonotype. The gene calls are TRBV20-1 and TRBJ2-7; TRBD1 matches 8 bases. V dropped 1 base and J dropped 0; count of bases not matched to a gene: 5. The CDR3 length is 15 residues. Germline V gives CDR1 DFQATT, CDR2 SNEGSKA (reference sequence). The CDR3 coding sequence is TGCAGTGCTAGAGGTGGGCAGGGGGCCTCCTACGAGCAGTACTTC. Amino acids: CSARGGQGASYEQYF.

The chain joins TRBV6-5 to TRBJ1-1, with D possibly being TRBD1 (5 bases). V was cut by 4 bases and J by 0 bases, with 18 bases left in between. This CDR3 contains 17 residues. Germline loops: CDR1 MNHEY, CDR2 SVGAGI. This CDR3 reads CASSFSGDVRVNTEAFF. In DNA, the CDR3 is TGTGCCAGCAGTTTCTCCGGGGACGTTAGAGTGAACACTGAAGCTTTCTTT.

This clonotype was observed many times. The chain carries TRBV5-6 and TRBJ1-1; D is perhaps TRBD1 (5 bases). With 5 bases removed from V and 1 base from J, the gap between germline ends came to 9 bases. Germline CDR1 SGHDT, CDR2 YYEEEE. There are 13 residues in the CDR3. The CDR3 here is CASRLQENTEAFF. CDR3 nucleotide sequence: TGTGCCAGCAGATTACAGGAGAACACTGAAGCTTTCTTT.

This clonotype was detected only a few times. This chain joins TRBV7-9 and TRBJ2-5, with D perhaps matching TRBD1 (6 bases). Trimming stripped 6 bases from V and 7 bases from J, with 15 bases between. CDR1 SEHNR and CDR2 FQNEAQ come from the germline V gene (reference sequence). This CDR3 is 13 amino acids long. CDR3 region: CASRPDSHGTQYF. CDR3 DNA: TGTGCCAGCAGACCGGACAGCCACGGGACCCAGTACTTC.

The chain employs TRBV20-1 and TRBJ1-2; 12 nucleotides match TRBD1. CDR3 length: 14 amino acids. The trim removed 5 bases at V and 7 bases at J, leaving 8 bases unmatched. Germline V gene sequence: CDR1 DFQATT, CDR2 SNEGSKA (reference sequence). The CDR3: CSAYGTGGIGGYTF. DNA of the CDR3: TGCAGTGCTTACGGGACAGGGGGCATCGGTGGCTACACCTTC.

This chain uses TRBV6-2 or TRBV6-3 with TRBJ2-3; the D is unclear. Germline CDR1 MNHEY, CDR2 SVGEGT. The CDR3 is 16 residues long. V lost 5 bases and J lost 5, with 20 bases in between. CDR3 nucleotide sequence: TGTGCCAGCAGTCGCCTGGCTGGGCGGACGGGAGATACGCAGTATTTT. Protein product: CASSRLAGRTGDTQYF.

This clonotype was seen a single time. This clone may be a read error of a much larger clone one base away. V usage is TRBV4-1 and J usage is TRBJ1-1; maybe TRBD1 (5 bases). The CDR3 covers 13 residues. The V gene's germline CDR1 is MGHRA and CDR2 YSYEKL. V lost 8 bases and J lost 6, with 16 bases in between. CDR3 in DNA: TGCGCCAGCGGGGACTTTCGAAGCCCTGAAGCTTTCTTT. Amino acid sequence: CASGDFRSPEAFF.

The chain couples TRBV7-2 to TRBJ1-5, with D perhaps matching TRBD1 (6 bases). The length of the CDR3 is 16 residues. Germline-derived CDR1 and CDR2 are SGHTA and FQGNSA. Deletions cut 2 bases from V and 0 bases from J, with 11 bases between. For the CDR3, the DNA is TGTGCCAGCAGCTTACGACTACAGGGTAGCAATCAGCCCCAGCATTTT. As protein: CASSLRLQGSNQPQHF.

This sequence joins TRBV21-1 and TRBJ2-1; the table's D call, TRBD1, was not checked against the DNA. TRBV21-1 is noted as a pseudogene. This CDR3 has 16 amino acids. This CDR3 reads CASSKEGGGSYNEQFF. The CDR3 coding sequence is TGTGCCAGCAGCAAAGAAGGGGGTGGATCCTACAATGAGCAGTTCTTC.

This chain joins TRBV28 and TRBJ1-6; D may be TRBD1 (5 bases). This CDR3 has 16 amino acids. Trimming pared 4 bases from V and 5 bases from J, leaving 15 bases between. Germline CDR1 and CDR2: MDHEN and SYDVKM. The CDR3 DNA is TGTGCCAGCAGTTCAGCCCGGGGGGTGGATAATTCACCCCTCCACTTT. Protein: CASSSARGVDNSPLHF.

The chain recombines TRBV21-1 with TRBJ1-1; the DNA was not used to check the table's D call, TRBD1. TRBV21-1 represents a pseudogene. There are 15 residues in the CDR3. CDR3 amino acids: CASSTPGSVDTEAFF. The DNA for the CDR3 is TGTGCCAGCAGCACCCCGGGGTCAGTCGACACTGAAGCTTTCTTT.

The chain joins TRBV7-2 to TRBJ2-1; 11 bases match TRBD2. The CDR3 totals 15 residues. Germline CDR1 SGHTA, CDR2 FQGNSA. The junction had 5 bases not matched to a gene; V was cut back by 6 bases and J by 4 bases. CDR3 DNA: TGTGCCAGCAGTCGACTAGCGGGACAGTACAATGAGCAGTTCTTC. It is translated as CASSRLAGQYNEQFF. The full variable domain, in which reference TRBV7-2 and TRBJ2-1 provide the parts outside the CDR3, is GAGVSQSPSNKVTEKGKDVELRCDPISGHTALYWYRQSLGQGLEFLIYFQGNSAPDKSGLPSDRFSAERTGGSVSTLTIQRTQQEDSAVYLCASSRLAGQYNEQFFGPGTRLTVL.

This clonotype was counted a few times. This chain connects TRBV7-9 to TRBJ1-1; D unresolved. Trimming removed 4 bases at V and 0 bases at J, with 12 bases between. Per germline, CDR1 SEHNR and CDR2 FQNEAQ (reference sequence). The CDR3 has 15 residues. The CDR3 loop is CASSSGWWLNTEAFF. CDR3 nucleotide sequence: TGTGCCAGCAGCTCGGGGTGGTGGCTGAACACTGAAGCTTTCTTT.